The subject of this entry is one T cell receptor (beta chain). Additional DNA sequences in this sample encode the identical CDR3. The data stem from a study of shared clonotypes between healthy human individuals. This table comes from immunoSEQ multiplex PCR, and its TCRdb copy is limited to in-frame clones, with some not included. In the table there are a few million clones, roughly 92% of which are singletons. From germline, CDR1 is MNHEY and CDR2 SMNVEV (reference sequence). V was pared by 3 bases and J by 0 bases, with 9 bases between. This CDR3 is 14 amino acids long. The clonotype originates from a man younger than 35 in good health. Some clones in this sample may be carry-over from other donors' samples. Material: naive CD4+ T cells from PBMCs. Subset of the sample: CD45RA+ positively selected. This chain links TRBV27 with TRBJ2-7; D might be TRBD2 (6 bases). The CDR3 nucleotides are TGTGCCAGCAGTTTTTCCGGGAGCTCCTACGAGCAGTACTTC. As protein: CASSFSGSSYEQYF.